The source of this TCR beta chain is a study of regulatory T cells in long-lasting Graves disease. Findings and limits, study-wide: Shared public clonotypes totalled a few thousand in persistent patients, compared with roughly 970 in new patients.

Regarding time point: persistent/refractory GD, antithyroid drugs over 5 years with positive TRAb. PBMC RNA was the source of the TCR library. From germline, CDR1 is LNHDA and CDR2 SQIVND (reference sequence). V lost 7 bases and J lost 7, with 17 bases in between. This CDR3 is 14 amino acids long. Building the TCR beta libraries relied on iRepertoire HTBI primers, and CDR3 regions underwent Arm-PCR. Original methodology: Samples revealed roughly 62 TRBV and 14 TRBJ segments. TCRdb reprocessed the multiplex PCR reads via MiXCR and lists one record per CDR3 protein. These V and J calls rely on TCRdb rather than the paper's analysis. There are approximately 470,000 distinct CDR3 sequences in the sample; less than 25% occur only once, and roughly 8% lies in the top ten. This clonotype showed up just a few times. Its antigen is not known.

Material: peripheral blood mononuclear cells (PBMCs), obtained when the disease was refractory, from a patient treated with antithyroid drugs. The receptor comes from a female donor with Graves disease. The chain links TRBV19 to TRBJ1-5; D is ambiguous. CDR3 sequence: CASNNGVVRQPQHF. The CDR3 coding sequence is TGTGCCAGTAATAACGGGGTTGTCCGGCAGCCCCAGCATTTT.